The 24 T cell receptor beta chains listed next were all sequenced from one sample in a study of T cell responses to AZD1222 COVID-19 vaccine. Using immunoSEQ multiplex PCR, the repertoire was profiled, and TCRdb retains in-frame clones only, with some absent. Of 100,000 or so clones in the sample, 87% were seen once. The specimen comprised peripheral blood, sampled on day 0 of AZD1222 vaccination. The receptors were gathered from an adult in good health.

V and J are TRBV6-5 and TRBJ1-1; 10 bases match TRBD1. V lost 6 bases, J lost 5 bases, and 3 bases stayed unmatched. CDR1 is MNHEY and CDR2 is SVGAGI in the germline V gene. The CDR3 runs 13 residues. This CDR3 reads CASRTGGATEAFF. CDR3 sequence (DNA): TGTGCCAGCAGGACAGGGGGCGCGACTGAAGCTTTCTTT.

DNA of the CDR3: TGCAGCGTCGTGCCGGCCGTAGGGAGGGTCATGAACACTGAAGCTTTCTTT. This encodes CSVVPAVGRVMNTEAFF. The chain carries TRBV29-1 and TRBJ1-1; D is unresolved. Trimming shortened V by 6 bases and J by 0 bases, and 23 bases separated the two germline ends. The CDR3 consists of 17 residues. In germline, CDR1 is SQVTM, CDR2 ANQGSEA.

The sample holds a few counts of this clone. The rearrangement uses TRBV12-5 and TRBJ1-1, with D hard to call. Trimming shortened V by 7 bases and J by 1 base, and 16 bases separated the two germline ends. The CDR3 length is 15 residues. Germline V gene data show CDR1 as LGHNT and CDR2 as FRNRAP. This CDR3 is CASAITRRANTEAFF. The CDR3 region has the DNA TGTGCTAGTGCCATCACCAGGCGGGCGAACACTGAAGCTTTCTTT.

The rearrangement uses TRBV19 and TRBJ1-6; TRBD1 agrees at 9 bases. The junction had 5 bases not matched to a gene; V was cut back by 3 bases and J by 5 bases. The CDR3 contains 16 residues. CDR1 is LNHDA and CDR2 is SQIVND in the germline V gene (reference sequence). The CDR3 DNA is TGTGCCAGTAGTATTAACAGGGGGCTCAATAATTCACCCCTCCACTTT. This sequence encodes CASSINRGLNNSPLHF.

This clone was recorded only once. The CDR3 region has the DNA TGTGCCAGTAGTATGGAAGGGACAGCACGAGCTTTCTTT. It encodes CASSMEGTARAFF. The chain is built from TRBV19 and TRBJ1-1; 7 positions agree with TRBD1. V gave up 3 bases and J gave up 10 bases; unmatched junction bases: 8. The V gene's germline CDR1 is LNHDA and CDR2 SQIVND (reference sequence). CDR3 length: 13 amino acids.

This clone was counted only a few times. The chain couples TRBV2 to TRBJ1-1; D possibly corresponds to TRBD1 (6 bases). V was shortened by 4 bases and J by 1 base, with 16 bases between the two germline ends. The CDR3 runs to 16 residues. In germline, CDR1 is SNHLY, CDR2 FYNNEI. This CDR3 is CASSGPNRVGNTEAFF. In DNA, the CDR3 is TGTGCCAGCAGTGGACCCAACAGGGTGGGGAACACTGAAGCTTTCTTT.

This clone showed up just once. The CDR3 reads CASSQATGANSPLHF. The DNA of the CDR3 is TGTGCCAGCAGCCAGGCGACAGGGGCTAATTCACCCCTCCACTTT. This chain uses TRBV3-1 (or the pseudogene TRBV3-2) with TRBJ1-6; TRBD1 aligns across 8 bases. This CDR3 spans 15 amino acids. V lost 3 bases and J lost 6; bases outside the gene matches: 4. In germline, CDR1 is LGHDT, CDR2 YNNKEL (reference sequence).

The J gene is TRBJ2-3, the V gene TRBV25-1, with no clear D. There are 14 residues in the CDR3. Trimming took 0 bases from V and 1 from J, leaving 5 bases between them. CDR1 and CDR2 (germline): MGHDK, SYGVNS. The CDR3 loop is CASSEYRRTDTQYF. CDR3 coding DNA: TGTGCCAGCAGTGAATATCGACGCACAGATACGCAGTATTTT.

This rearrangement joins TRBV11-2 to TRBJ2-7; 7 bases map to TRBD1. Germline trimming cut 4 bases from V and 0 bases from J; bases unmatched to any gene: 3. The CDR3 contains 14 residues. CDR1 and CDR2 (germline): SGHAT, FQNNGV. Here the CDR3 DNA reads TGTGCCAGCAGCTGGGGACAGAGCTCCTACGAGCAGTACTTC. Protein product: CASSWGQSSYEQYF.

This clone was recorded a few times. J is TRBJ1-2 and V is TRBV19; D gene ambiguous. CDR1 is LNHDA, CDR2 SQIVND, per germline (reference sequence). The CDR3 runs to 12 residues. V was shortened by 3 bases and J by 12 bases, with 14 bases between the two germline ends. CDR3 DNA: TGTGCCAGTAGTATCCCGGGGAACAAAGACACCTTC. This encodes CASSIPGNKDTF.

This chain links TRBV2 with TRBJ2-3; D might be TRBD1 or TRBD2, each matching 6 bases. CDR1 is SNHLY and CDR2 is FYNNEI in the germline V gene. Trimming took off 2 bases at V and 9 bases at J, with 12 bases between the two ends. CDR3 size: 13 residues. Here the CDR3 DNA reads TGTGCCAGCAGTGAATGGAAGGGGGGCACGCAGTATTTT. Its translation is CASSEWKGGTQYF.

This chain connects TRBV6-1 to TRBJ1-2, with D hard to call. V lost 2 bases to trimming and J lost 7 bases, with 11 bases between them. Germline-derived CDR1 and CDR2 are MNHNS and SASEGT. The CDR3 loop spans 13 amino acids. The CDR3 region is CASSEKRSSGYTF. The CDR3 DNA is TGTGCCAGCAGTGAAAAACGGTCGAGTGGCTACACCTTC.

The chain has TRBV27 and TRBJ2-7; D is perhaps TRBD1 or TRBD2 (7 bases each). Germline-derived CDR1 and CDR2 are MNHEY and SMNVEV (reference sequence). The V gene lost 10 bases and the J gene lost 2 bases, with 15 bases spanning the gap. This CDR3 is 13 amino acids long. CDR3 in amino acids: CAILQGTTYEQYV. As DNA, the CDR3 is TGTGCCATCTTACAGGGGACTACCTACGAGCAGTACGTC.

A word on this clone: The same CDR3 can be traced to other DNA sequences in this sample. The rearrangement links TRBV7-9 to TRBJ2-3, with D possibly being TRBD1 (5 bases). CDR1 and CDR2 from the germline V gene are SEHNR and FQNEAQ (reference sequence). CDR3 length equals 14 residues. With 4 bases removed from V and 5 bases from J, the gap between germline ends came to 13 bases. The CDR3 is CASSWTTQGDTQYF. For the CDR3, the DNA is TGTGCCAGCAGCTGGACCACCCAGGGAGATACGCAGTATTTT.

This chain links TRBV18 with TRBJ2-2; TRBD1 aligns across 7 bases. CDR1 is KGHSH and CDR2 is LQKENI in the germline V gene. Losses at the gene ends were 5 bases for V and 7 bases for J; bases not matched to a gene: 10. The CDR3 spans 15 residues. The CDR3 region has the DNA TGTGCCAGCTCAGCAACCACAGGGGATAACGGGGAGCTGTTTTTT. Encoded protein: CASSATTGDNGELFF.

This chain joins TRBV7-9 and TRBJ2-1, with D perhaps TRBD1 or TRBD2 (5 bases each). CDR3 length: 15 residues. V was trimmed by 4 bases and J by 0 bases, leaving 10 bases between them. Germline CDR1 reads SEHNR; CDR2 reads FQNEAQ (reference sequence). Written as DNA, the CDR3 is TGTGCCAGCAGCTATAGCGACAGCTCCTACAATGAGCAGTTCTTC. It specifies CASSYSDSSYNEQFF.

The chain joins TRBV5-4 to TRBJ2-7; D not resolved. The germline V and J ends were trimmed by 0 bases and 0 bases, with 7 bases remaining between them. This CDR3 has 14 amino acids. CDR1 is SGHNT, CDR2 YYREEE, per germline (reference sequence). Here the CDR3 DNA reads TGTGCCAGCAGCTTGGCTGGGAACTCCTACGAGCAGTACTTC. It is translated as CASSLAGNSYEQYF.

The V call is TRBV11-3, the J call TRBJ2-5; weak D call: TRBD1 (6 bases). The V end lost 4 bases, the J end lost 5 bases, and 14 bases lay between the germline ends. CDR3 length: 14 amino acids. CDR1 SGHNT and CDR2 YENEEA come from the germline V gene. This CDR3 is CASSSDPRGETQYF. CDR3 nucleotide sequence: TGTGCCAGCAGCTCCGATCCAAGGGGGGAGACCCAGTACTTC.

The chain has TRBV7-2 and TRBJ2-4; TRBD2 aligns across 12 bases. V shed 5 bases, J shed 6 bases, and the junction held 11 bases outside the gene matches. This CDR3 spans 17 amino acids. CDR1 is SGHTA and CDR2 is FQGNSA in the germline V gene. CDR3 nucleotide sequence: TGTGCCAGCAGCCCCCGGGCTAGCGGGAGGGCCGGAAACATTCAGTACTTC. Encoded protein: CASSPRASGRAGNIQYF.

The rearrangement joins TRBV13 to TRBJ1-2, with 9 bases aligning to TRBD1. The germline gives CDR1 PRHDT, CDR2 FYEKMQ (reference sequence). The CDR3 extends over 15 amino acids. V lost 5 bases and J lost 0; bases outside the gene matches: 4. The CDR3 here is CASSAGTGTNYGYTF. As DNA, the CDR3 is TGTGCCAGCAGCGCCGGGACAGGGACTAACTATGGCTACACCTTC.

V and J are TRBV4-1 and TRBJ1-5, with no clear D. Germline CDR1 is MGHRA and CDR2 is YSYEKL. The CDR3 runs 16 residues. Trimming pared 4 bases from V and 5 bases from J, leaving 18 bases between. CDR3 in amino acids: CASSPLSQRRDQPQHF. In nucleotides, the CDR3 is TGCGCCAGCAGCCCTTTAAGTCAGCGGAGGGATCAGCCCCAGCATTTT.

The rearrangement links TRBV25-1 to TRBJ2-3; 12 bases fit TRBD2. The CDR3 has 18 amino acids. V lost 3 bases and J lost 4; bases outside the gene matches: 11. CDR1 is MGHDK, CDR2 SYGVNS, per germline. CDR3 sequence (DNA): TGTGCCAGCAGTGATACCCCTCTAGCGGGGGGGAACCCAGATACGCAGTATTTT. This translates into CASSDTPLAGGNPDTQYF.

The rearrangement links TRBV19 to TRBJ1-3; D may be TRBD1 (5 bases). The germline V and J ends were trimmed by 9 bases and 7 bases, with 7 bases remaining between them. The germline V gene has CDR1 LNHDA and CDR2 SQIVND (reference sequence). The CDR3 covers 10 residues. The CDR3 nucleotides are TGTGCCAGAGGGGCCAACACCATATATTTT. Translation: CARGANTIYF.

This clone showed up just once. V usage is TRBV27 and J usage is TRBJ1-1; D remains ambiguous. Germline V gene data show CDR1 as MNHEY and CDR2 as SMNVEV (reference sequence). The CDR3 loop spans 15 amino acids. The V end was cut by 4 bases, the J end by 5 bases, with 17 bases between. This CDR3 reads CASSWAGGSRTEAFF. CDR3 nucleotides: TGTGCCAGCAGTTGGGCAGGTGGATCAAGGACTGAAGCTTTCTTT.